The 2 T cell receptor beta chains given below trace back to one sample, sequenced in a study of beta chain features in type 1 diabetes. What was sequenced were expressed TCRB transcripts, since all of the isolated RNA had been reverse transcribed. Profiling relied on immunoSEQ multiplex PCR, and the TCRdb table lists in-frame clones only, not all of them. This sample yields fewer than 250,000 clones, of which more than 9% are seen a single time; around 0.037% belongs to the top ten. The sequencing sample was made of naive CD4+ T cells from blood. The source is a woman under 30 in good health.

There are a few counts of this clone. The V call is TRBV5-1, the J call TRBJ2-1; weak D call: TRBD1 (6 bases). The V and J ends lost 0 bases and 6 bases respectively, with 16 bases between them. The CDR3 runs 16 residues. The V gene's germline CDR1 is SGHRS and CDR2 YFSETQ. This CDR3 reads CASSLEGRGFGNEQFF. DNA for the CDR3: TGCGCCAGCAGCTTGGAGGGCAGGGGTTTCGGCAATGAGCAGTTCTTC.

This chain uses TRBV11-2 with TRBJ2-4; a possible D gene is TRBD1 (6 bases). Germline assignment: CDR1 SGHAT and CDR2 FQNNGV. This CDR3 contains 16 residues. V shed 5 bases and J shed 0 bases, with 14 bases lying between them. CDR3 sequence reads: CASSIRGLLAKNIQYF. As DNA, the CDR3 is TGTGCCAGCAGCATCAGGGGCCTGCTAGCCAAAAACATTCAGTACTTC.